This is a list of T cell receptor beta chains from one sample in a study of shared clonotypes between healthy human individuals. TCRdb keeps only in-frame clones here, not all; method: immunoSEQ multiplex PCR. The sample lists some 500,000 clones, approximately 95% occurring once. The sample comprised naive CD4+ T cells sorted from blood. The origin of the receptors is a woman in her 30s in good health. Each CDR3 is given without its conserved first and last residue.

j_gene: TRBJ2-2; v_gene: TRBV30; len: 14; CDR3aa: ASSGGTGSLTGELF
j_gene: TRBJ1-5; v_gene: TRBV6-1; len: 13; CDR3aa: ASSERGQGYRPQH
j_gene: TRBJ1-1; v_gene: TRBV25-1; len: 12; CDR3aa: ASSDGQGFTEAF
j_gene: TRBJ1-1; v_gene: TRBV23-1; len: 17; CDR3aa: ASSQPNGEIQGEATEAF
j_gene: TRBJ2-1; v_gene: TRBV6-6; len: 13; CDR3aa: ASSYSQSWRDEQF
j_gene: TRBJ2-7; v_gene: TRBV5-1; len: 11; CDR3aa: ASSLEGSYEQY
j_gene: TRBJ2-3; v_gene: TRBV5-8; len: 15; CDR3aa: ASSFSLAVEVPDTQY
j_gene: TRBJ2-2; v_gene: TRBV5-1; len: 11; CDR3aa: ASSLGHTGELF
j_gene: TRBJ2-1; v_gene: TRBV4-1; len: 17; CDR3aa: ASSQDRAGGTGSYNEQF
j_gene: TRBJ2-1; v_gene: TRBV2; len: 11; CDR3aa: ASRGDRYDEQF
j_gene: TRBJ2-3; v_gene: TRBV25-1; len: 11; CDR3aa: ASSFDDPRQIY
j_gene: TRBJ1-1; v_gene: TRBV27; len: 12; CDR3aa: ASSSVVLNTEAF
j_gene: TRBJ2-7; v_gene: TRBV4-1; len: 13; CDR3aa: ASSQEGPIAYEQY
j_gene: TRBJ2-1; v_gene: TRBV5-6; len: 13; CDR3aa: ASSSIGPRRNEQF
j_gene: TRBJ2-2; v_gene: TRBV14; len: 15; CDR3aa: ASSQANRRADRGELF
j_gene: TRBJ1-1; v_gene: TRBV7-9; len: 12; CDR3aa: ASSLQGAHTEAF
j_gene: TRBJ2-1; v_gene: TRBV7-9; len: 13; CDR3aa: ASSVQASAYNEQF
j_gene: TRBJ2-5; v_gene: TRBV30; len: 10; CDR3aa: AWSRDRETQY
j_gene: TRBJ1-4; v_gene: TRBV6-6; len: 13; CDR3aa: ASSKDRVTNEKLF
j_gene: TRBJ2-3; v_gene: TRBV5-1; len: 12; CDR3aa: ASDWGLATDTQY